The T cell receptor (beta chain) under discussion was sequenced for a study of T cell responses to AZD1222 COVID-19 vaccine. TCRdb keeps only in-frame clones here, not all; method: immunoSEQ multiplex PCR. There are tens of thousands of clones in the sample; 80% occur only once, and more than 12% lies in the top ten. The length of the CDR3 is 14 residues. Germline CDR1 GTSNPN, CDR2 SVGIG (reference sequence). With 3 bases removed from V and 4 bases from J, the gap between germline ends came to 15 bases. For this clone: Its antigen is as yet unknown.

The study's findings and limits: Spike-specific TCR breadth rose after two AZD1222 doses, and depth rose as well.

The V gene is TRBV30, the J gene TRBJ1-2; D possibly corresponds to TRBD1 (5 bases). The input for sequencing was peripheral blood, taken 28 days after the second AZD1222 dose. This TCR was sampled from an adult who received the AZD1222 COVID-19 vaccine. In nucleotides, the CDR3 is TGTGCCTGGAGACACATAAGGGGTTCCTATGGCTACACCTTC. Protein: CAWRHIRGSYGYTF.